This passage covers 21 T cell receptor beta chains from one sample sequenced in a study of naive and memory T cell subsets (dated by TCRdb to 2017 to 2019). The receptor library was made with UMI-ligation and nested PCR. TCRdb shows the sequencer as Illumina MiSeq. The beta constant-region primer consisted of an equimolar mixture of two oligonucleotides that together covered TRBC1 and TRBC2. The ligated cDNA went through four rounds of PCR with nested alpha and beta constant-region primers together with the SP2 primer. TCRdb reran the public reads through fastp at Q25 and MiXCR, keeping productive beta chains. Each CDR3 protein appears once, grouped with its most common genes and DNA. Within this sample are about 120,000 distinct CDR3 sequences, with roughly 36% of them counted one time only. Clones ranked in the top ten supply more than 0.8% of the sample. Sequenced: central memory CD4+ T cells from blood. Sample cell subset or site, as interpreted from the label and publication: central memory, CD45RA- CD27+. The source of these receptors is a human donor in good health.

In nucleotides, the CDR3 is TGTGCCAGCAGTTCCCGGGATGAGCAGTTCTTC. Its translation is CASSSRDEQFF. The chain couples TRBV27 to TRBJ2-1; D is unresolved. This CDR3 contains 11 residues. V was pared by 4 bases and J by 8 bases, with 6 bases between. CDR1 is MNHEY and CDR2 is SMNVEV in the germline V gene (reference sequence).

This clonotype showed up just a few times. The chain links TRBV27 to TRBJ2-1; TRBD1 or TRBD2 may be the D gene (6 bases each). CDR1 is MNHEY and CDR2 is SMNVEV in the germline V gene (reference sequence). The CDR3 has 13 residues. V lost 5 bases, J lost 7 bases, and 12 bases lay in between. The CDR3 region has the DNA TGTGCCAGCAGTGACCGGGGGCCGAATGAGCAGTTCTTC. As protein: CASSDRGPNEQFF.

The J gene is TRBJ2-5, the V gene TRBV6-6; 10 bases fit TRBD2. This CDR3 has 17 amino acids. V was pared by 2 bases and J by 4 bases, with 10 bases of the junction left unmatched. Germline lookup yields CDR1 MNHNY and CDR2 SVGAGI (reference sequence). This chain's CDR3 is CASSYGSSGSWGETQYF. The CDR3 nucleotides read TGTGCCAGCAGTTACGGCTCTAGCGGGAGCTGGGGAGAGACCCAGTACTTC.

The chain links TRBV7-8 to TRBJ2-7, with a weak D call TRBD1 (7 bases). CDR1 is SGHVS and CDR2 is FQNEAQ in the germline V gene. Between the trimmed V and J ends, which lost 1 base and 3 bases, there was a span of 16 bases. The CDR3 is 16 amino acids. CDR3 region: CASSLEGGTADYEQYF. As DNA, the CDR3 is TGTGCCAGCAGCTTAGAGGGCGGGACAGCCGACTACGAGCAGTACTTC.

The rearrangement uses TRBV7-6 and TRBJ2-1; no clear D gene. Germline lookup yields CDR1 SGHVS and CDR2 FNYEAQ. The CDR3 is 15 residues long. The V end was cut by 1 base, the J end by 8 bases, with 15 bases between. The CDR3 nucleotides read TGTGCCAGCAGCTTAGGACTGCCGGGCCCCGATGAGCAGTTCTTC. Protein: CASSLGLPGPDEQFF.

The chain employs TRBV10-3 and TRBJ2-1; 9 bases fit TRBD1. Germline CDR1 and CDR2: ENHRY and SYGVKD. Trimming removed 0 bases from V and 4 bases from J; junction bases left unmatched: 4. This CDR3 has 16 residues. The chain's CDR3 is CAISESPGQGYNEQFF. CDR3 in DNA: TGTGCCATCAGTGAGTCTCCGGGACAGGGTTACAATGAGCAGTTCTTC.

At least ten counts were recorded for this clonotype. The V gene is TRBV20-1, the J gene TRBJ1-5; TRBD1 is a possible D gene (5 bases). This CDR3 comprises 14 residues. V dropped 1 base and J dropped 7 bases, with 14 bases sitting between them. The germline V gene encodes CDR1 DFQATT and CDR2 SNEGSKA (reference sequence). CDR3 sequence reads: CSARATGYGQPQHF. The CDR3 DNA reads TGCAGTGCTAGAGCAACAGGTTATGGGCAGCCCCAGCATTTT.

The chain has TRBV20-1 and TRBJ2-1, with D perhaps TRBD1 (5 bases). V lost 5 bases, J lost 7 bases, and 18 bases lay in between. The CDR3 is made up of 14 amino acids. CDR1 DFQATT and CDR2 SNEGSKA come from the germline V gene (reference sequence). In nucleotides, the CDR3 is TGCAGTGCTGTCCCCGGTACCGCAGGGAATGAGCAGTTCTTC. This translates into CSAVPGTAGNEQFF.

V usage is TRBV18 and J usage is TRBJ2-2, with D possibly being TRBD2 (5 bases). Per the germline V gene, CDR1 is KGHSH and CDR2 is LQKENI. The CDR3 has 14 amino acids. The V end was cut by 1 base, the J end by 7 bases, with 10 bases between. In nucleotides, the CDR3 is TGTGCCAGCTCACCACGAGGGTTTATCGGGGAGCTGTTTTTT. This sequence encodes CASSPRGFIGELFF.

This clonotype was detected only a few times. The rearrangement links TRBV12-3 or TRBV12-4 to TRBJ2-4, with D possibly TRBD2 on 6 matching bases. Trimming removed 4 bases from V and 10 bases from J, with 20 bases in between. The CDR3 is made up of 15 amino acids. The CDR3 sequence: CASSSSGLRGWIQYF. The CDR3 DNA reads TGTGCCAGCAGTTCCTCGGGACTGAGGGGATGGATTCAGTACTTC.

In this sample, this clonotype turned up many times. The V and J genes are TRBV27 and TRBJ1-5; possible D gene TRBD1, 6 bases. The V end was cut by 5 bases, the J end by 4 bases, with 15 bases between. Germline assignment: CDR1 MNHEY and CDR2 SMNVEV (reference sequence). This CDR3 has 15 residues. Here the CDR3 DNA reads TGTGCCAGCAGTGAGTTAGGGGGAAGGAATCAGCCCCAGCATTTT. This gives the protein CASSELGGRNQPQHF.

The chain combines TRBV20-1 with TRBJ1-1, with D unclear. The CDR3 loop spans 14 amino acids. Germline CDR1 and CDR2: DFQATT and SNEGSKA (reference sequence). V lost 4 bases and J 7 bases, leaving 19 bases between the germline ends. The CDR3: CSAKRFGGVFEAFF. For the CDR3, the DNA is TGCAGTGCTAAGAGATTCGGCGGAGTTTTTGAAGCTTTCTTT.

This clonotype occurred a few times. The chain carries TRBV2 and TRBJ2-1; the match to TRBD2 covers 11 bases. The length of the CDR3 is 16 residues. Germline V CDR1 and CDR2: SNHLY, FYNNEI. Germline trimming cut 8 bases from V and 5 bases from J; bases unmatched to any gene: 11. CDR3 bases: TGTGCCAGCCAAGGACTAGCGGGCCTTATTAACAATGAGCAGTTCTTC. Translating gives CASQGLAGLINNEQFF. Combining the CDR3 with reference TRBV2 and TRBJ2-1 gives the whole variable domain EPEVTQTPSHQVTQMGQEVILRCVPISNHLYFYWYRQILGQKVEFLVSFYNNEISEKSEIFDDQFSVERPDGSNFTLKIRSTKLEDSAMYFCASQGLAGLINNEQFFGPGTRLTVL.

In this sample, this clonotype turned up once. The V call is TRBV20-1, the J call TRBJ1-5; 7 bases are a match to TRBD1. CDR1 and CDR2 (germline): DFQATT, SNEGSKA (reference sequence). The trim removed 2 bases at V and 2 bases at J, leaving 3 bases unmatched. This CDR3 comprises 14 residues. The CDR3 is CSARIGGGNQPQHF. The DNA for the CDR3 is TGCAGTGCTAGAATAGGGGGCGGCAATCAGCCCCAGCATTTT.

This clonotype was recorded a few times. The DNA is omitted, as the CDR3 cannot be located on it reliably, and the CDR3 follows TCRdb's listing. The rearrangement uses TRBV12-3 or TRBV12-4 and TRBJ2-3; the DNA was not used to check the table's D call, TRBD1. The CDR3 is made up of 15 amino acids, end residues included. The CDR3 loop reads CASSLVMGHTDTQYF.

The chain uses TRBV5-1 and TRBJ2-5; D is undetermined. The V gene's germline CDR1 is SGHRS and CDR2 YFSETQ. The CDR3 extends over 15 amino acids. The V end was cut by 0 bases, the J end by 0 bases, with 9 bases between. CDR3 nucleotide sequence: TGCGCCAGCAGCTTGGCCGTCGGGTACCAAGAGACCCAGTACTTC. It translates to CASSLAVGYQETQYF.

This clonotype was observed a handful of times. CDR3 protein: CASSPRTGANEKLFF. The CDR3 coding sequence is TGTGCCAGCAGCCCCCGGACAGGAGCGAATGAAAAACTGTTTTTT. The rearrangement joins TRBV7-6 to TRBJ1-4, with 7 bases aligning to TRBD1. V was clipped by 5 bases and J by 5 bases; unmatched bases: 8. Germline CDR1 reads SGHVS; CDR2 reads FNYEAQ. CDR3 length: 15 residues.

V is TRBV6-5 and J is TRBJ2-7; D possibly corresponds to TRBD2 (5 bases). The CDR3 extends over 15 amino acids. V lost 2 bases and J 0 bases, leaving 11 bases between the germline ends. Germline V lookup: CDR1 MNHEY, CDR2 SVGAGI. The CDR3 loop reads CASSYVRASSYEQYF. CDR3 sequence (DNA): TGTGCCAGCAGTTACGTGAGGGCCAGCTCCTACGAGCAGTACTTC.

This clonotype showed up just a few times. V is TRBV29-1 and J is TRBJ2-6; D is undetermined. The CDR3 is 14 amino acids. Per the germline V gene, CDR1 is SQVTM and CDR2 is ANQGSEA. Between the trimmed V and J ends, which lost 5 bases and 0 bases, there was a span of 8 bases. In nucleotides, the CDR3 is TGCAGCGTTACCACAGCCTCTGGGGCCAACGTCCTGACTTTC. Translation: CSVTTASGANVLTF.

This clonotype was counted many times. The rearrangement joins TRBV12-3 or TRBV12-4 to TRBJ2-7, with 10 bases that match TRBD2. Trimming at V came to 1 base and at J to 7 bases, leaving 10 bases not matched to a gene. The CDR3 length is 16 residues. The CDR3 DNA reads TGTGCCAGCAGTTTAGGGTCTAGCGGGAGAATCGGTGAGCAGTACTTC. This codes for CASSLGSSGRIGEQYF.

The chain joins TRBV28 to TRBJ2-2, with D perhaps TRBD2 (7 bases). V was cut by 6 bases and J by 4 bases, with 15 bases left in between. The CDR3 runs to 15 residues. Germline lookup yields CDR1 MDHEN and CDR2 SYDVKM. The CDR3 sequence is CASSQTRGGTGELFF. The CDR3 nucleotides are TGTGCCAGCAGCCAGACTAGGGGGGGCACCGGGGAGCTGTTTTTT.